This T cell receptor beta chain was profiled in a study of Graves' ophthalmopathy and Graves' hyperthyroidism. Trimming stripped 2 bases from V and 9 bases from J, with 14 bases between. The CDR3 is made up of 14 amino acids. Looked up from germline, CDR1 is GTSNPN and CDR2 is SVGIG (reference sequence). Amplification from RNA transcripts yielded the TCR beta CDR3 regions. After a first-round RT-PCR with HTBI primers, a second-round multiplex PCR was run. TCRdb fed the multiplex PCR reads into MiXCR, producing one record per CDR3 protein. The sample includes about 500,000 distinct CDR3 sequences, about an eighth of them seen just once. Study findings and constraints: Distinction of ophthalmopathy from stable hyperthyroidism by a 13-signature model reached roughly 85% sensitivity and more than 65% specificity.

This clonotype was detected ten times or more. Its antigen is as yet unknown. Where ophthalmopathy was present, donors had moderate-to-severe activity, CAS ≥3, NOSPECS ≥4 and duration under 3 months. Diagnostic conclusions were grounded in clinical symptoms, serum thyroxine, TRAb, thyroid ultrasound and orbital computed tomography. The sample consisted of blood. The sequence was collected from a woman aged 25 to 39 with Graves' ophthalmopathy. The rearrangement links TRBV30 to TRBJ1-6; TRBD1 might be the D (5 bases). CDR3 DNA sequence: TGTGCCTGGAGTAGTGGGCAGGGAGGTTCACCCCTCCACTTT. It yields the protein CAWSSGQGGSPLHF.